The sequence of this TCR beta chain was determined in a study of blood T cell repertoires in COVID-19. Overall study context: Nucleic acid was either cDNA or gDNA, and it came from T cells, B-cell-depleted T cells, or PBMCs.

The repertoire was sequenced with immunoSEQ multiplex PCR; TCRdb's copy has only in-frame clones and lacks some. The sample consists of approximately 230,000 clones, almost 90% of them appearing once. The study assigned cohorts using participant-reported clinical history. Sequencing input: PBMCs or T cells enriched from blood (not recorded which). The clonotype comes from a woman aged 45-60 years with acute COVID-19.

In nucleotides, the CDR3 is TGCGCCAGCAGCCAAGGTCTGGCCCCCAACGAGCAGTACTTC. Translation: CASSQGLAPNEQYF. The chain links TRBV4-1 to TRBJ2-7, with D unresolved. The CDR3 covers 14 residues. The germline V and J ends were trimmed by 1 base and 5 bases, with 12 bases remaining between them. Germline assignment: CDR1 MGHRA and CDR2 YSYEKL.